What follows are 12 T cell receptor beta chains derived from one specimen sequenced in a study of beta chain features in type 1 diabetes. Every bit of the isolated RNA underwent reverse transcription, so sequencing read expressed TCRB transcripts. Data came from immunoSEQ multiplex PCR; TCRdb stores just in-frame clones and leaves some out. The top ten clones hold about 0.019% of a sample with more than 300,000 clones, more than 13% of them seen once. The sequenced sample consisted of naive CD4+ T cells from blood. These receptors originate from a young woman in good health.

This clone was counted between two and nine times. This chain links TRBV29-1 with TRBJ1-1; perhaps TRBD1 as D (5 bases). The CDR3 consists of 15 residues. Trimming pared 7 bases from V and 1 base from J, leaving 19 bases between. Germline loops: CDR1 SQVTM, CDR2 ANQGSEA. The CDR3 protein is CSGWDFGRPNTEAFF. In DNA, the CDR3 is TGCAGCGGATGGGACTTTGGGAGACCGAACACTGAAGCTTTCTTT. Combining the CDR3 with reference TRBV29-1 and TRBJ1-1 gives the whole variable domain SAVISQKPSRDICQRGTSLTIQCQVDSQVTMMFWYRQQPGQSLTLIATANQGSEATYESGFVIDKFPISRPNLTFSTLTVSNMSPEDSSIYLCSGWDFGRPNTEAFFGQGTRLTVV.

The CDR3 DNA reads TGTGCCAGCAGAAGAGCGGGAGGTACATCCTACGAGCAGTACTTC. It specifies CASRRAGGTSYEQYF. J is TRBJ2-7 and V is TRBV28; 9 nucleotides agree with TRBD2. The CDR3 runs 15 residues. The V gene's germline CDR1 is MDHEN and CDR2 SYDVKM. V lost 6 bases and J lost 1; bases outside the gene matches: 7.

This clone was picked up a small number of times. The V and J genes are TRBV30 and TRBJ1-2; 12 nucleotides match TRBD1. V trimming: 4 bases; J trimming: 3 bases; junction bases outside the gene matches: 15. The germline V gene encodes CDR1 GTSNPN and CDR2 SVGIG (reference sequence). The CDR3 extends over 18 amino acids. In DNA, the CDR3 is TGTGCCTGGACATTCTATTCGGGACAGGGGGCGCGGGACTATGGCTACACCTTC. This gives the protein CAWTFYSGQGARDYGYTF. The full variable domain, its missing parts supplied by reference TRBV30 and TRBJ1-2, is SQTIHQWPATLVQPVGSPLSLECTVEGTSNPNLYWYRQAAGRGLQLLFYSVGIGQISSEVPQNLSASRPQDRQFILSSKKLLLSDSGFYLCAWTFYSGQGARDYGYTFGSGTRLTVV.

In its sample, this clone was seen a few times. CDR3 loop: CAWSLGRGQETQYF. The CDR3 DNA reads as TGTGCCTGGAGTTTAGGGAGAGGCCAAGAGACCCAGTACTTC. The rearrangement joins TRBV30 to TRBJ2-5; TRBD2 might be the D (5 bases). Germline V gene sequence: CDR1 GTSNPN, CDR2 SVGIG (reference sequence). Trimming took off 2 bases at V and 1 base at J, with 11 bases between the two ends. This CDR3 spans 14 amino acids.

The V gene is TRBV5-6, the J gene TRBJ2-7, with a tentative D call TRBD2 (6 bases). Germline V gene sequence: CDR1 SGHDT, CDR2 YYEEEE. V gave up 7 bases and J gave up 3 bases, with 8 bases separating them. The CDR3 covers 11 residues. In nucleotides, the CDR3 is TGTGCCAGCGGGACTGACTACGAGCAGTACTTC. Amino acid sequence: CASGTDYEQYF.

In the case of this clone: The sample contains more than one DNA sequence encoding this CDR3. The V gene is TRBV5-1, the J gene TRBJ2-5; D uncertain. Germline assignment: CDR1 SGHRS and CDR2 YFSETQ. The CDR3 runs 12 residues. Trimming removed 0 bases from V and 4 bases from J, with 4 bases in between. CDR3 in DNA: TGCGCCAGCAGCTTGGTTCGAGAGACCCAGTACTTC. Amino acids: CASSLVRETQYF. Full variable domain (remainder filled in from reference TRBV5-1 and TRBJ2-5): KAGVTQTPRYLIKTRGQQVTLSCSPISGHRSVSWYQQTPGQGLQFLFEYFSETQRNKGNFPGRFSGRQFSNSRSEMNVSTLELGDSALYLCASSLVRETQYFGPGTRLLVL.

There are a few counts of this clone. The chain uses TRBV9 and TRBJ2-5, with TRBD1 identical over 9 bases. The V and J ends lost 4 bases and 5 bases, in that order; junction bases with no gene match: 33. Germline lookup yields CDR1 SGDLS and CDR2 YYNGEE. This CDR3 spans 23 amino acids. The CDR3 is CASSKTLLSGDRVLGATWETQYF. DNA of the CDR3: TGTGCCAGCAGCAAAACCCTCCTTTCCGGGGACAGGGTACTAGGAGCTACATGGGAGACCCAGTACTTC.

V gene TRBV7-2 combines with J gene TRBJ2-7; unclear D gene. From germline, CDR1 is SGHTA and CDR2 FQGNSA. The germline V and J ends were trimmed by 1 base and 2 bases, with 9 bases remaining between them. The CDR3 extends over 14 amino acids. The CDR3 DNA follows: TGTGCCAGCAGCTTAGAAGCGCCTACCTACGAGCAGTACTTC. Its protein is CASSLEAPTYEQYF.

This clone showed up just a few times. This chain links TRBV28 with TRBJ2-1; perhaps TRBD1 as D (5 bases). The CDR3 is 13 amino acids. V was clipped by 4 bases and J by 7 bases, with 11 bases between them. Germline-derived CDR1 and CDR2 are MDHEN and SYDVKM. The chain's CDR3 is CASSSAGKNEQFF. The CDR3 DNA reads as TGTGCCAGCAGTTCCGCAGGGAAGAATGAGCAGTTCTTC.

This clone was recorded only once. Additional DNA sequences in this sample encode the identical CDR3. The chain has TRBV5-1 and TRBJ2-1, with 9 bases identical to TRBD2. CDR1 is SGHRS, CDR2 YFSETQ, per germline. This CDR3 is 16 amino acids long. V dropped 0 bases and J dropped 0; count of bases not matched to a gene: 1. The CDR3 is CASSLVSGSSYNEQFF. The CDR3 nucleotides read TGCGCCAGCAGCTTGGTTAGCGGGAGCTCCTACAATGAGCAGTTCTTC.

This sequence joins TRBV5-1 and TRBJ2-6, with a weak D call TRBD1 (5 bases). The V end was cut by 4 bases, the J end by 0 bases, with 11 bases between. The CDR3 spans 16 residues. Per germline, CDR1 SGHRS and CDR2 YFSETQ. CDR3 residues: CASSPGLFSGANVLTF. The CDR3, as DNA: TGCGCCAGCAGCCCAGGGTTGTTCTCTGGGGCCAACGTCCTGACTTTC.

The V and J genes are TRBV27 and TRBJ1-1, with TRBD1 as a possible D gene (5 bases). The V gene's germline CDR1 is MNHEY and CDR2 SMNVEV (reference sequence). The CDR3 has 15 amino acids. The germline V and J ends were trimmed by 0 bases and 4 bases, with 12 bases remaining between them. In DNA form, the CDR3 reads TGTGCCAGCAGTTTATCGGGGCAGGGCGGCACTGAAGCTTTCTTT. It is translated as CASSLSGQGGTEAFF.